The 12 T cell receptor beta chains given below trace back to one sample, sequenced in a study of T cells after yellow fever vaccination. MiXCR was run by TCRdb on the 5' RACE reads, yielding one entry per CDR3 protein. The profile covers a few hundred thousand distinct CDR3 sequences, with less than 20% appearing a single time and about 18% taken by the ten largest. The sample in question was PBMCs, obtained less than 6 days after the first yellow fever vaccination. The receptors derive from a man between 18 and 35 years old who received the YFV17D yellow fever vaccine.

The chain joins TRBV10-1 to TRBJ2-2; D is undetermined. The CDR3 consists of 13 residues. The V end lost 2 bases, the J end lost 5 bases, and 6 bases lay between the germline ends. Per germline, CDR1 WNHNN and CDR2 SYGVQD (reference sequence). This CDR3 is CASSEINTGELFF. The DNA of the CDR3 is TGCGCCAGCAGTGAGATTAATACCGGGGAGCTGTTTTTT.

The chain recombines TRBV4-1 with TRBJ2-1; tentatively, D is TRBD1 (6 bases). The germline V gene has CDR1 MGHRA and CDR2 YSYEKL. With 5 bases removed from V and 6 bases from J, the gap between germline ends came to 8 bases. The CDR3 is 12 amino acids. This CDR3 reads CASSTGSNEQFF. In nucleotides, the CDR3 is TGCGCCAGCAGCACAGGGAGCAATGAGCAGTTCTTC.

This rearrangement joins TRBV5-1 to TRBJ2-3, with D possibly matching TRBD2 (6 bases). The ends were cut back, 4 bases at V and 6 bases at J, with 15 bases in the middle. The CDR3 loop spans 14 amino acids. Germline loops: CDR1 SGHRS, CDR2 YFSETQ. CDR3 region: CASSPDGGYDTQYF. The DNA for the CDR3 is TGCGCCAGCAGCCCGGACGGGGGATACGATACGCAGTATTTT.

This clonotype appeared a few times. The rearrangement links TRBV7-2 to TRBJ1-2; D not resolved. Germline V gene lookup returns CDR1 SGHTA and CDR2 FQGNSA. CDR3 length: 12 amino acids. The V and J ends lost 4 bases and 5 bases respectively, with 8 bases between them. The CDR3 DNA reads TGTGCCAGCAGCTCTGCCCCTTATGGCTACACCTTC. Translating gives CASSSAPYGYTF.

This clonotype was counted only a few times. V gene TRBV5-1 combines with J gene TRBJ2-2; D might be TRBD1 (5 bases). Deletions cut 4 bases from V and 5 bases from J, with 15 bases between. The CDR3 has 15 amino acids. Germline V lookup: CDR1 SGHRS, CDR2 YFSETQ. CDR3 region: CASSPGPPRTGELFF. The CDR3, as DNA: TGCGCCAGCAGCCCAGGGCCCCCGAGAACCGGGGAGCTGTTTTTT.

This clonotype came up a few times. This rearrangement joins TRBV20-1 to TRBJ2-3, with a weak D call TRBD2 (5 bases). With 7 bases removed from V and 0 bases from J, the gap between germline ends came to 11 bases. CDR1 and CDR2 (germline): DFQATT, SNEGSKA (reference sequence). The CDR3 is made up of 13 amino acids. The CDR3 sequence is CSVRESSTDTQYF. In nucleotides, the CDR3 is TGCAGTGTAAGGGAGTCTAGCACAGATACGCAGTATTTT.

The chain uses TRBV21-1 and TRBJ1-1. TRBV21-1 is an annotated pseudogene. This CDR3 has 12 amino acids. The CDR3 bases are TGTGCCACGGTCTGGTGGAGCACTGAAGCTTTCTTT. It specifies CATVWWSTEAFF.

The chain is built from TRBV5-1 and TRBJ2-7, with 10 bases aligning to TRBD2. The CDR3 loop spans 15 amino acids. J was trimmed by 5 bases and V by 1 base; bases with no gene match: 6. CDR1 SGHRS and CDR2 YFSETQ come from the germline V gene. Written as DNA, the CDR3 is TGCGCCAGCAGCTTGTTAGCGGGGGGCATCGACGAGCAGTACTTC. The encoded protein is CASSLLAGGIDEQYF.

This chain joins TRBV5-1 and TRBJ2-1; D is possibly TRBD1 or TRBD2 (5 bases each). The CDR3 contains 16 residues. Trimming removed 0 bases from V and 0 bases from J, with 10 bases in between. CDR1 SGHRS and CDR2 YFSETQ come from the germline V gene. The CDR3 sequence: CASSLGCGGSYNEQFF. The CDR3 nucleotides are TGCGCCAGCAGCTTGGGATGTGGGGGCTCCTACAATGAGCAGTTCTTC.

This clonotype was observed at least ten times. The chain couples TRBV15 to TRBJ1-5; 11 bases fit TRBD1. This CDR3 is built from 15 residues. CDR1 is LNHNV and CDR2 is YYDKDF in the germline V gene (reference sequence). The ends lost 8 bases at V and 7 bases at J; junction bases unmatched: 10. DNA of the CDR3: TGTGCCACCTCCCGGGACAGGGGGAGAGGGCAGCCCCAGCATTTT. This codes for CATSRDRGRGQPQHF.

The gene calls are TRBV4-3 and TRBJ2-4; D is undetermined. Germline loops: CDR1 LGHNA, CDR2 YSLEER. The ends were cut back, 0 bases at V and 2 bases at J, with 11 bases in the middle. The CDR3 loop spans 16 amino acids. CDR3 DNA: TGCGCCAGCAGCCAAGACTTTCGTATTTCCAAAAACATTCAGTACTTC. Protein sequence: CASSQDFRISKNIQYF.

This clonotype was seen ten or more times. The J gene is TRBJ2-3, the V gene TRBV5-4, with D possibly TRBD2 on 5 matching bases. This CDR3 has 13 residues. Germline loops: CDR1 SGHNT, CDR2 YYREEE (reference sequence). Trimming removed 3 bases from V and 6 bases from J, with 11 bases in between. CDR3 protein: CASSSPGEDTQYF. CDR3 coding DNA: TGTGCCAGCAGCTCCCCTGGGGAGGATACGCAGTATTTT. The full variable domain, its missing parts supplied by reference TRBV5-4 and TRBJ2-3, is ETGVTQSPTHLIKTRGQQVTLRCSSQSGHNTVSWYQQALGQGPQFIFQYYREEENGRGNFPPRFSGLQFPNYSSELNVNALELDDSALYLCASSSPGEDTQYFGPGTRLTVL.